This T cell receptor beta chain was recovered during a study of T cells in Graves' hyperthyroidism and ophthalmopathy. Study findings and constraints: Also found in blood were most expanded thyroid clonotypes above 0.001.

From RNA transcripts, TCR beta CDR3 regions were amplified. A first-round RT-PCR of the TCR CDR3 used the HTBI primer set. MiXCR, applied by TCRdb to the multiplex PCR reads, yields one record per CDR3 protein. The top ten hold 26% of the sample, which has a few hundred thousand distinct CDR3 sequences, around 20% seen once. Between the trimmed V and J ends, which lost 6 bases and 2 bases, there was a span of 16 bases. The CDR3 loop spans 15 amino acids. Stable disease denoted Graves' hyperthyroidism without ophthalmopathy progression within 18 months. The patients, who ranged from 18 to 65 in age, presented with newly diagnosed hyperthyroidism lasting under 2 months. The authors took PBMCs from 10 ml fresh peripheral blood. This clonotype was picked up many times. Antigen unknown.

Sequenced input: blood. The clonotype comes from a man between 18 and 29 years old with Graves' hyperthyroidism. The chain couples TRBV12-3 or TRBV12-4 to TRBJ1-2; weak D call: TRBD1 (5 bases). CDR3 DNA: TGTGCCAGCAGCCCAACCGACAGCTGGAACTATGGCTACACCTTC. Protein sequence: CASSPTDSWNYGYTF.